Presented here are 32 T cell receptor beta chains from one specimen sequenced in a study of T cells in tuberculosis. The repertoire was sequenced with immunoSEQ multiplex PCR; TCRdb's copy has only in-frame clones and lacks some. The sample has 30,000 to 35,000 clones, under 98% seen once; the top ten hold 6.2%. Specimen: PBMCs. The receptors originated from a donor aged 5 to 30 with latent tuberculosis or without tuberculosis infection.

V gene TRBV28 combines with J gene TRBJ2-7; a possible D gene is TRBD2 (6 bases). V lost 7 bases and J 7 bases, leaving 23 bases between the germline ends. The length of the CDR3 is 15 residues. From germline, CDR1 is MDHEN and CDR2 SYDVKM. CDR3 bases: TGTGCCAGCAACCAAAACGCGGGGTTGACGGGAGAGCAGTACTTC. Its translation: CASNQNAGLTGEQYF.

The chain joins TRBV5-1 to TRBJ2-7; tentative D call: TRBD1 (5 bases). Per the germline V gene, CDR1 is SGHRS and CDR2 is YFSETQ. CDR3 length equals 13 residues. V was trimmed by 1 base and J by 3 bases, leaving 8 bases between them. The CDR3 sequence: CASSLTGYYEQYF. The CDR3 bases are TGCGCCAGCAGCTTGACAGGCTACTACGAGCAGTACTTC.

This clone showed up just once. This chain connects TRBV18 to TRBJ2-1; 11 bases map to TRBD2. V dropped 3 bases and J dropped 10; count of bases not matched to a gene: 8. The CDR3 runs 15 residues. From germline, CDR1 is KGHSH and CDR2 LQKENI. CDR3 nucleotide sequence: TGTGCCAGCTCACCCAAACTAGCGGGAGTAGACGAGCAGTTCTTC. It yields the protein CASSPKLAGVDEQFF.

The chain joins TRBV5-1 to TRBJ2-7, with 8 bases that match TRBD1. The CDR3 length is 13 residues. CDR1 and CDR2 (germline): SGHRS, YFSETQ. The trim removed 7 bases at V and 6 bases at J, leaving 9 bases unmatched. CDR3 residues: CASRRGQGGEQYF. The DNA for the CDR3 is TGCGCCAGCCGGCGCGGACAGGGTGGCGAGCAGTACTTC.

The chain carries TRBV7-9 and TRBJ2-7, with D maybe TRBD2 (6 bases). Trimming pared 5 bases from V and 5 bases from J, leaving 10 bases between. The CDR3 runs to 12 residues. CDR1 SEHNR and CDR2 FQNEAQ come from the germline V gene (reference sequence). In nucleotides, the CDR3 is TGTGCCAGCAGCCCCCGGGGGAACGAGCAGTACTTC. This encodes CASSPRGNEQYF.

The V gene is TRBV19, the J gene TRBJ1-1, with D tentatively TRBD1 (5 bases). The V gene lost 3 bases and the J gene lost 4 bases, with 9 bases spanning the gap. Looked up from germline, CDR1 is LNHDA and CDR2 is SQIVND (reference sequence). The CDR3 runs to 13 residues. CDR3 nucleotide sequence: TGTGCCAGTAGTATCCGGGGGGGCACTGAAGCTTTCTTT. It specifies CASSIRGGTEAFF.

V gene TRBV27 combines with J gene TRBJ1-2, with 10 bases lining up with TRBD1. V dropped 6 bases and J dropped 6; count of bases not matched to a gene: 4. This CDR3 has 13 amino acids. Germline V gives CDR1 MNHEY, CDR2 SMNVEV (reference sequence). Here the CDR3 reads CASRFDRGHGYTF. The CDR3, as DNA: TGTGCCAGCAGATTTGACAGGGGGCATGGCTACACCTTC.

The V call is TRBV2, the J call TRBJ2-2; 9 bases fit TRBD2. The CDR3 is 15 amino acids. Trimming removed 8 bases from V and 4 bases from J; junction bases left unmatched: 8. The germline gives CDR1 SNHLY, CDR2 FYNNEI. DNA of the CDR3: TGTGCCAGCTATTGGGGACTAGCTAGCACCGGGGAGCTGTTTTTT. It codes for CASYWGLASTGELFF. Filled out from reference TRBV2 and TRBJ2-2, the complete variable domain reads EPEVTQTPSHQVTQMGQEVILRCVPISNHLYFYWYRQILGQKVEFLVSFYNNEISEKSEIFDDQFSVERPDGSNFTLKIRSTKLEDSAMYFCASYWGLASTGELFFGEGSRLTVL.

This chain connects TRBV9 to TRBJ2-2, with TRBD2 matching over 7 bases. The CDR3 runs 18 residues. With 4 bases clipped from V and 2 bases from J, the junction kept 14 bases outside the gene matches. The germline CDR1 and CDR2 sequences are SGDLS and YYNGEE. The CDR3 region has the DNA TGTGCCAGCAGCAGCGGGGCGGGCCTAAGCCGAAACACCGGGGAGCTGTTTTTT. As protein: CASSSGAGLSRNTGELFF.

As DNA, the CDR3 is TGCGCCAGCAGCCTAGGGACTAGCGGATACTACGAGCAGTACTTC. Translated, it gives CASSLGTSGYYEQYF. This chain connects TRBV5-1 to TRBJ2-7; 11 nucleotides line up with TRBD2. CDR3 length equals 15 residues. Germline loops: CDR1 SGHRS, CDR2 YFSETQ. Trimming took 4 bases from V and 3 from J; bases not matched to a gene: 6.

V usage is TRBV18 and J usage is TRBJ2-7, with no clear D. Trimming removed 6 bases from V and 0 bases from J, with 12 bases in between. Germline CDR1 reads KGHSH; CDR2 reads LQKENI. The length of the CDR3 is 14 residues. CDR3 sequence reads: CASSQQSSSYEQYF. CDR3 coding DNA: TGTGCCAGCTCCCAACAGAGTAGCTCCTACGAGCAGTACTTC.

V gene TRBV25-1 combines with J gene TRBJ2-2; 7 bases are a match to TRBD2. Per the germline V gene, CDR1 is MGHDK and CDR2 is SYGVNS. With V trimmed by 6 bases and J by 0 bases, 7 bases remained unmatched. The CDR3 runs 16 residues. The CDR3 DNA follows: TGTGCCAGCAGCGTGTTGGGAGGGTCGAACACCGGGGAGCTGTTTTTT. This codes for CASSVLGGSNTGELFF.

The chain couples TRBV19 to TRBJ2-7, with 7 bases lining up with TRBD1. The CDR3 is made up of 15 amino acids. Germline trimming cut 0 bases from V and 3 bases from J; bases unmatched to any gene: 5. The germline V gene encodes CDR1 LNHDA and CDR2 SQIVND (reference sequence). Written as DNA, the CDR3 is TGTGCCAGTAGTATAGATCTCCGACAGGGCTACGAGCAGTACTTC. This sequence encodes CASSIDLRQGYEQYF.

The rearrangement uses TRBV28 and TRBJ2-7; D is ambiguous. Germline lookup yields CDR1 MDHEN and CDR2 SYDVKM. The CDR3 totals 12 residues. Trimming removed 2 bases from V and 6 bases from J, with 8 bases in between. The CDR3 DNA follows: TGTGCCAGCAGTTTACTCTCCAGCGAGCAGTACTTC. This translates into CASSLLSSEQYF.

This clone occurred once. This chain uses TRBV30 with TRBJ2-7; perhaps TRBD1 as D (5 bases). V lost 4 bases and J lost 4, with 11 bases in between. From germline, CDR1 is GTSNPN and CDR2 SVGIG (reference sequence). CDR3 length: 12 amino acids. The CDR3 DNA is TGTGCCTGGAACGCAAAGGGGTACGAGCAGTACTTC. The encoded protein is CAWNAKGYEQYF.

This rearrangement joins TRBV2 to TRBJ2-7, with D tentatively TRBD2 (7 bases). This CDR3 has 17 amino acids. The V and J ends lost 7 bases and 0 bases respectively, with 22 bases between them. Germline V CDR1 and CDR2: SNHLY, FYNNEI. The CDR3 coding sequence is TGTGCCAGCACCCGCCGGGGGGCAGCTTCTAACTCCTACGAGCAGTACTTC. Translation gives CASTRRGAASNSYEQYF.

The CDR3 loop is CASSRSPGQAYEQYF. The CDR3 nucleotides are TGCGCCAGCAGCCGGTCCCCCGGACAGGCTTACGAGCAGTACTTC. The rearrangement links TRBV5-1 to TRBJ2-7, with TRBD1 matching over 7 bases. The CDR3 loop spans 15 amino acids. CDR1 SGHRS and CDR2 YFSETQ come from the germline V gene. With V trimmed by 4 bases and J by 4 bases, 11 bases remained unmatched.

The CDR3 loop is CASSFSAGLTGELFF. In nucleotides, the CDR3 is TGTGCCAGCAGCTTTTCAGCAGGACTCACCGGGGAGCTGTTTTTT. The chain employs TRBV11-2 and TRBJ2-2; D possibly corresponds to TRBD2 (5 bases). The CDR3 has 15 residues. In germline, CDR1 is SGHAT, CDR2 FQNNGV. Trimming left V 3 bases short and J 4 bases short, with 12 bases between.

The CDR3 sequence is CAISFGLVTGELFF. CDR3 DNA: TGTGCCATCAGTTTCGGACTAGTCACCGGGGAGCTGTTTTTT. The chain joins TRBV10-3 to TRBJ2-2; 7 nucleotides align to TRBD2. Trimming at V came to 5 bases and at J to 4 bases, leaving 4 bases not matched to a gene. The CDR3 contains 14 residues. The V gene's germline CDR1 is ENHRY and CDR2 SYGVKD.

This rearrangement joins TRBV9 to TRBJ1-3, with 7 bases aligning to TRBD1. Trimming at V came to 4 bases and at J to 1 base, leaving 5 bases not matched to a gene. This CDR3 is built from 15 residues. Germline lookup yields CDR1 SGDLS and CDR2 YYNGEE. The CDR3 loop reads CASSSPRGSGNTIYF. CDR3 nucleotides: TGTGCCAGCAGCTCTCCCAGGGGGTCTGGAAACACCATATATTTT.

The genes are TRBV9 and TRBJ1-5; 7 bases match TRBD1. Trimming cost V 5 bases and J 4 bases; bases outside gene matches: 6. CDR1 and CDR2 (germline): SGDLS, YYNGEE. The CDR3 has 14 amino acids. The chain's CDR3 is CASSEGAYNQPQHF. In DNA form, the CDR3 reads TGTGCCAGCAGTGAGGGGGCATATAATCAGCCCCAGCATTTT. Looking up the rest from reference TRBV9 and TRBJ1-5 gives the full variable domain: DSGVTQTPKHLITATGQRVTLRCSPRSGDLSVYWYQQSLDQGLQFLIQYYNGEERAKGNILERFSAQQFPDLHSELNLSSLELGDSALYFCASSEGAYNQPQHFGDGTRLSIL.

V gene TRBV5-1 combines with J gene TRBJ1-4; 7 nucleotides line up with TRBD1. The CDR3 has 14 amino acids. Per germline, CDR1 SGHRS and CDR2 YFSETQ. The trim removed 2 bases at V and 3 bases at J, leaving 1 base unmatched. The CDR3 region is CASSFDRANEKLFF. DNA of the CDR3: TGCGCCAGCAGCTTCGACAGGGCTAATGAAAAACTGTTTTTT.

The rearrangement joins TRBV27 to TRBJ1-1, with 8 bases fitting TRBD1. Germline V gene sequence: CDR1 MNHEY, CDR2 SMNVEV (reference sequence). The CDR3 runs 17 residues. With V trimmed by 1 base and J by 1 base, 8 bases remained unmatched. CDR3 amino acids: CASSLFQGARGNTEAFF. The CDR3 DNA is TGTGCCAGCAGTTTATTTCAGGGGGCGAGAGGGAACACTGAAGCTTTCTTT.

The chain uses TRBV15 and TRBJ1-4, with D perhaps TRBD1 (6 bases). Trimming took 5 bases from V and 9 from J, leaving 13 bases between them. Germline V lookup: CDR1 LNHNV, CDR2 YYDKDF (reference sequence). The length of the CDR3 is 13 residues. In DNA, the CDR3 is TGTGCCACCAGCCGGGACAAAAAGAAAAAACTGTTTTTT. Translation: CATSRDKKKKLFF.

The chain has TRBV4-2 and TRBJ1-2; D gene unclear. The CDR3 totals 14 residues. V dropped 1 base and J dropped 0 bases, with 6 bases sitting between them. CDR1 is LGHNA, CDR2 YNFKEQ, per germline. The DNA for the CDR3 is TGTGCCAGCAGCCAAGTTACAGCTAACTATGGCTACACCTTC. This gives the protein CASSQVTANYGYTF.

The rearrangement uses TRBV19 and TRBJ1-1; D is uncertain. Germline-derived CDR1 and CDR2 are LNHDA and SQIVND (reference sequence). V lost 6 bases to trimming and J lost 1 base, with 6 bases between them. This CDR3 region has 12 residues. The CDR3 spells CASSRSNTEAFF. CDR3 bases: TGTGCCAGTAGCCGGTCGAACACTGAAGCTTTCTTT. Drawing the rest from reference TRBV19 and TRBJ1-1, the complete variable domain is DGGITQSPKYLFRKEGQNVTLSCEQNLNHDAMYWYRQDPGQGLRLIYYSQIVNDFQKGDIAEGYSVSREKKESFPLTVTSAQKNPTAFYLCASSRSNTEAFFGQGTRLTVV.

The chain is built from TRBV9 and TRBJ2-1; 12 positions match TRBD2. Germline V lookup: CDR1 SGDLS, CDR2 YYNGEE. Losses at the gene ends were 0 bases for V and 4 bases for J; bases not matched to a gene: 2. This CDR3 contains 16 residues. The CDR3 loop is CASSVDLAGGYNEQFF. In DNA form, the CDR3 reads TGTGCCAGCAGCGTAGACCTAGCGGGAGGGTACAATGAGCAGTTCTTC.

The J gene is TRBJ2-4, the V gene TRBV5-1; tentatively, D is TRBD2 (5 bases). Trimming left V 1 base short and J 3 bases short, with 14 bases between. Germline-derived CDR1 and CDR2 are SGHRS and YFSETQ. The CDR3 length is 16 residues. The CDR3 DNA sequence: TGCGCCAGCAGCTTGAAGCGGATCCTGGTCAAAAACATTCAGTACTTC. Protein: CASSLKRILVKNIQYF.

The chain recombines TRBV5-1 with TRBJ1-1; D is uncertain. V was shortened by 0 bases and J by 11 bases, with 14 bases between the two germline ends. The CDR3 covers 13 residues. From germline, CDR1 is SGHRS and CDR2 YFSETQ. CDR3 nucleotide sequence: TGCGCCAGCAGCTTGGAGTACCAGGCCTCGGCTTTCTTT. Residues: CASSLEYQASAFF.

The genes are TRBV7-3 and TRBJ2-2; D is unresolved. Looked up from germline, CDR1 is SGHTA and CDR2 is FQGTGA. The CDR3 consists of 14 residues. The germline V and J ends were trimmed by 5 bases and 7 bases, with 14 bases remaining between them. The CDR3 is CASSRATGIGELFF. DNA for the CDR3: TGTGCCAGCAGCCGAGCGACTGGCATCGGGGAGCTGTTTTTT.

The CDR3 DNA reads as TGTGCCAGCAGTCGGATCGCATTACTAGAAGCTTTCTTT. Amino acids: CASSRIALLEAFF. The V call is TRBV28, the J call TRBJ1-1; D unclear. CDR1 is MDHEN, CDR2 SYDVKM, per germline. The germline V and J ends were trimmed by 5 bases and 8 bases, with 15 bases remaining between them. This CDR3 has 13 residues.

The chain links TRBV25-1 to TRBJ1-2; D is uncertain. This CDR3 has 12 amino acids. Trimming took off 0 bases at V and 7 bases at J, with 6 bases between the two ends. Germline CDR1 reads MGHDK; CDR2 reads SYGVNS. The CDR3 is CASSEYRGGYTF. CDR3 coding DNA: TGTGCCAGCAGTGAATATCGAGGTGGCTACACCTTC.